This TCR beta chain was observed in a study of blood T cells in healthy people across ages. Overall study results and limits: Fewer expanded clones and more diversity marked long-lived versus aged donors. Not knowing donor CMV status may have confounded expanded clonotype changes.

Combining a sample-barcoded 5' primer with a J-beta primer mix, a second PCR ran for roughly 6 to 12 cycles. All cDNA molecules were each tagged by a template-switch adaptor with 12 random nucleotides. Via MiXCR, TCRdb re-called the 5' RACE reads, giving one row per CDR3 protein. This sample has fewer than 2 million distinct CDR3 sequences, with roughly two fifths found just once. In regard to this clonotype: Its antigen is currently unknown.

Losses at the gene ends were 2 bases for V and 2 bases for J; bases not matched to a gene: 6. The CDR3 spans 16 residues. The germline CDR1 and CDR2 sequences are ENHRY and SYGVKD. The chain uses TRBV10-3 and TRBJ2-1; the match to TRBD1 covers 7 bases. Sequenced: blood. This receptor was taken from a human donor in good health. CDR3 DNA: TGTGCCATCAGTGAGGACAGGGATCTCGCCTACAATGAGCAGTTCTTC. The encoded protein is CAISEDRDLAYNEQFF.